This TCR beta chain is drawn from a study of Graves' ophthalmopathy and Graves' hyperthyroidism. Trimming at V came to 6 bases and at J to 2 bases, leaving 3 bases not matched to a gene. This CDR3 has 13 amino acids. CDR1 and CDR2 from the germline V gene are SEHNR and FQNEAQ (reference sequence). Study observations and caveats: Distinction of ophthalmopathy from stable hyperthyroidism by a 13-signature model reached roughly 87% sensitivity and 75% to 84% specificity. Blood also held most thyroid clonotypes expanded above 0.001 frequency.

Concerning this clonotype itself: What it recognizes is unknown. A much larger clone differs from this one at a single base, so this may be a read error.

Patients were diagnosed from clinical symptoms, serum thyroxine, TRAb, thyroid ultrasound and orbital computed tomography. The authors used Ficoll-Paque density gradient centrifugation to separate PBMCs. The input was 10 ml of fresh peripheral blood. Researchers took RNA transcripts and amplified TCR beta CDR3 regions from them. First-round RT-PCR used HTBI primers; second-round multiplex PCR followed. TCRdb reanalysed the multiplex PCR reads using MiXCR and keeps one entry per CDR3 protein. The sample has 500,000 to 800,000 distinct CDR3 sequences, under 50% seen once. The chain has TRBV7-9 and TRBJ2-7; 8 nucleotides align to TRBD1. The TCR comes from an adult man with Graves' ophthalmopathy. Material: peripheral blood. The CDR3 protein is CASRGQVTYEQYF. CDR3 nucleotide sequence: TGTGCCAGCAGGGGACAGGTAACCTACGAGCAGTACTTC.